This TCR beta chain was retrieved from a study of T-cell reconstitution after alpha-beta-depleted transplantation in children. Overall study findings and caveats: The authors attributed T-cell counts and diversity one year after transplant mostly to newly produced T cells.

Preparing the TCRbeta library involved the use of unique molecular identifiers. Via MiXCR, TCRdb re-called the PCR reads, giving one row per CDR3 protein. The table has under 850,000 distinct CDR3 sequences, about 12% seen once. Per germline, CDR1 SGHTA and CDR2 FQGNSA. This CDR3 has 15 amino acids. V was clipped by 4 bases and J by 3 bases, with 16 bases between them. Notes on this clonotype: Its antigen is still unknown.

Sequencing used PBMCs, obtained before TCRalphabeta/CD19-depleted stem cell transplant. The sequence was obtained from a girl aged 2 to 9 with congenital amegakaryocytic thrombocytopenia, due to receive a stem cell transplant. V usage is TRBV7-2 and J usage is TRBJ2-7; D is perhaps TRBD1 or TRBD2 (5 bases each). CDR3 sequence: CASSSRGDGFYEQYF. CDR3 nucleotides: TGTGCCAGCAGCTCCCGAGGGGACGGCTTCTACGAGCAGTACTTC.